This TCR beta chain was obtained from a study of graft-versus-host responses after intestinal transplantation. The protocol was immunoSEQ multiplex PCR, while the TCRdb copy is restricted to in-frame clones and leaves out a portion. The profile shows approximately 11,000 clones, more than 70% of them singletons. Findings and limits, study-wide: Detection of GvH clones occurred in recipient marrow, and some had their first appearance in ileum or blood. Circulating GvH clones peaking coincided with falling HvG clones soon after transplant. Some patients had graft-donor T cell macrochimerism, and their allografts showed high graft-versus-host to host-versus-graft clonal ratios.

The length of the CDR3 is 13 residues. Trimming took off 8 bases at V and 5 bases at J, with 15 bases between the two ends. Germline-derived CDR1 and CDR2 are MDHEN and SYDVKM. This clone is labeled as large. What it binds is not known. The sequence was obtained from a human patient who received an intestinal transplant, so some T cells may come from the graft donor. The chain links TRBV28 to TRBJ2-5; a weak D match, TRBD1 (6 bases). Material: PBMCs, obtained roughly 490 days after intestinal transplant. The DNA for the CDR3 is TGTGCCAGCGGAAAACAGGGATGGGAGACCCAGTACTTC. Translation gives CASGKQGWETQYF.